These 30 T cell receptor beta chains share one sample of origin, sequenced in a study of molecular identifiers for immune sequencing clone quantification. One entry per CDR3 protein results from TCRdb running MiXCR on the PCR reads. The table has 10,000 or so distinct CDR3 sequences, roughly 19% seen once. The specimen was naive CD8+ T cells from blood, with Jurkat cell RNA spiked in. Subset described: FACS-sorted CD8+CD4-CCR7+CD45RA+ naive T cells. Source of these receptors: a human donor in good health. Some libraries in this study had Jurkat cell RNA spiked in.

Details on this clonotype: A junction end diverges from the germline sequence, so it may reflect a read error. The V gene is TRBV27, the J gene TRBJ1-1; D unresolved. CDR1 is MNHEY and CDR2 is SMNVEV in the germline V gene (reference sequence). The length of the CDR3 is 14 residues. The CDR3 nucleotides are TGTGCCAGCAGTTTTCAGGAATTAAACACTGAGGCTTTCTTT. The encoded protein is CASSFQELNTEAFF.

Of note for this clonotype: A much larger clone lies one base from this, so it may be a read error. CDR3 sequence: CASSSRGRGAVYNEQFF. CDR3 in DNA: TGCGCCAGCAGTTCAAGAGGTCGGGGCGCGGTGTACAATGAGCAGTTCTTC. The rearrangement uses TRBV5-1 and TRBJ2-1; D tentatively reads TRBD1 or TRBD2 (5 bases each). CDR1 is SGHRS and CDR2 is YFSETQ in the germline V gene. The CDR3 spans 17 residues. V was cut by 5 bases and J by 4 bases, with 22 bases left in between.

By sample fraction, this clonotype is medium-sized. The V call is TRBV3-1, the J call TRBJ2-6; D gene uncertain. Trimming removed 4 bases from V and 6 bases from J, with 10 bases in between. The CDR3 runs 14 residues. CDR1 is LGHDT and CDR2 is YNNKEL in the germline V gene (reference sequence). CDR3 nucleotide sequence: TGTGCCAGCAGCCCCACTAACGTGGCCAACGTCCTGACTTTC. Its translation is CASSPTNVANVLTF.

This clonotype was seen a few times. A much larger clone lies a single base off, so this may be a read error. This chain connects TRBV5-6 to TRBJ1-3; tentatively, D is TRBD1 (5 bases). Germline V gene lookup returns CDR1 SGHDT and CDR2 YYEEEE. The CDR3 totals 15 residues. The CDR3 is CASSVAGDSGNTIHF. The DNA for the CDR3 is TGTGCCAGCAGCGTTGCCGGGGACTCTGGAAACACCATACATTTT.

This clonotype was detected many times. The chain employs TRBV12-3 or TRBV12-4 and TRBJ2-7; TRBD1 is a possible D gene (6 bases). The CDR3 has 14 amino acids. V was clipped by 1 base and J by 3 bases, with 10 bases between them. The CDR3: CASSLGTANYEQYF. CDR3 DNA sequence: TGTGCCAGCAGTTTAGGGACAGCGAACTACGAGCAGTACTTC.

This clonotype was observed a single time. A read error is possible here, since a much larger clone lies one base away. The genes are TRBV10-3 and TRBJ2-2, with 7 positions matching TRBD2. The CDR3 is 12 amino acids. Germline V gene sequence: CDR1 ENHRY, CDR2 SYGVKD. After removal of 10 bases from V and 3 bases from J, the junction contained 2 bases not matched to a gene. This CDR3 is CATRGDTGELFF. The CDR3 nucleotides are TGTGCCACCCGGGGGGACACCGGGGAGCTGTTTTTT.

Worth noting for this clonotype: Since no conserved phenylalanine or tryptophan closes the CDR3, a read error is the likely cause. This rearrangement joins TRBV12-3 or TRBV12-4 to TRBJ2-5; the D gene is possibly TRBD2 (5 bases). The CDR3 consists of 14 residues. Trimming pared 2 bases from V and 4 bases from J, leaving 11 bases between. This CDR3 reads CASSLTPGIETQYL. DNA of the CDR3: TGTGCCAGCAGTTTAACCCCGGGAATAGAGACCCAGTACCTC.

This clonotype showed up many times. The chain joins TRBV14 to TRBJ2-7; tentative D call: TRBD2 (6 bases). The germline V gene has CDR1 SGHDN and CDR2 FVKESK. The length of the CDR3 is 12 residues. Trimming shortened V by 3 bases and J by 7 bases, and 10 bases separated the two germline ends. The CDR3 sequence is CASSQDYWEQYF. CDR3 DNA sequence: TGTGCCAGCAGCCAGGACTACTGGGAGCAGTACTTC.

Sample share makes this clonotype medium-sized. The chain couples TRBV4-1 to TRBJ2-1; D is perhaps TRBD2 (5 bases). The V gene's germline CDR1 is MGHRA and CDR2 YSYEKL. With 10 bases removed from V and 8 bases from J, the gap between germline ends came to 18 bases. CDR3 length: 13 residues. CDR3 in DNA: TGCGCCACCAAGGACCGGGGTACAGATGAGCAGTTCTTC. Protein product: CATKDRGTDEQFF.

This clonotype is labeled medium-sized (0.01 to 0.1%). V usage is TRBV29-1 and J usage is TRBJ2-3; D is undetermined. Germline V gene sequence: CDR1 SQVTM, CDR2 ANQGSEA. V gave up 1 base and J gave up 1 base, with 9 bases separating them. The CDR3 extends over 14 amino acids. The CDR3, as DNA: TGCAGCGTTGAAGTGGCAGGCCGCACAGATACGCAGTATTTT. Translation gives CSVEVAGRTDTQYF.

This clonotype was counted many times. This chain uses TRBV5-6 with TRBJ1-2; possibly TRBD1 for D (5 bases). V lost 7 bases and J lost 7, with 14 bases in between. The CDR3 extends over 12 amino acids. Per germline, CDR1 SGHDT and CDR2 YYEEEE. CDR3 bases: TGTGCCAGCGTCGGGGGAGCAACTGGCTACACCTTC. The encoded protein is CASVGGATGYTF.

This clonotype is medium-sized by share. The genes are TRBV4-1 and TRBJ2-3; weak D call: TRBD2 (5 bases). V was shortened by 1 base and J by 2 bases, with 16 bases between the two germline ends. Germline V lookup: CDR1 MGHRA, CDR2 YSYEKL. The CDR3 is made up of 17 amino acids. Written as DNA, the CDR3 is TGCGCCAGCAGCCAAGTGGGTCTAGCTGTAAACACAGATACGCAGTATTTT. This sequence encodes CASSQVGLAVNTDTQYF.

Relative to its sample, this clonotype is medium-sized. The chain employs TRBV29-1 and TRBJ2-7; D is possibly TRBD1 or TRBD2 (5 bases each). Trimming left V 4 bases short and J 4 bases short, with 14 bases between. Germline CDR1 reads SQVTM; CDR2 reads ANQGSEA. This CDR3 contains 13 residues. The CDR3 DNA sequence: TGCAGCGTTGTTTGGGACGGTGGGTACGAGCAGTACTTC. It translates to CSVVWDGGYEQYF.

Points on this clonotype: A much bigger clone sits one base away, suggesting this may be a read error. The conserved phenylalanine or tryptophan is not found at the CDR3 terminus, so this likely reflects a read error. V usage is TRBV6-2 or TRBV6-3 and J usage is TRBJ2-1; TRBD2 might be the D (5 bases). Germline V lookup: CDR1 MNHEY, CDR2 SVGEGT. V was cut by 11 bases and J by 0 bases, with 14 bases left in between. CDR3 length equals 14 residues. DNA for the CDR3: TGTGCCTGCGTTCCGGGGAGCTCCTACAATGAGCAGTTCCTC. Amino acid sequence: CACVPGSSYNEQFL.

In its sample, this clonotype is medium-sized (0.01 to 0.1%). J is TRBJ2-2 and V is TRBV4-2; 10 positions match TRBD2. Germline CDR1 is LGHNA and CDR2 is YNFKEQ. The CDR3 is 17 amino acids. J was trimmed by 2 bases and V by 3 bases; bases with no gene match: 6. This CDR3 is CASSHGGTSENTGELFF. CDR3 bases: TGTGCCAGCAGCCACGGAGGGACTAGCGAAAACACCGGGGAGCTGTTTTTT.

Notes on this clonotype: Possible read error: a much larger clone is one base away. The chain recombines TRBV4-1 with TRBJ2-5; D is undetermined. Germline V lookup: CDR1 MGHRA, CDR2 YSYEKL. V lost 4 bases and J 0 bases, leaving 12 bases between the germline ends. The CDR3 sequence is 15 residues long. CDR3 bases: TGCGCCAGCAGCCCCCACCTAGAGGACCAAGAGACCCAGTACTTC. It specifies CASSPHLEDQETQYF.

Ten or more counts support this clonotype. V gene TRBV7-8 combines with J gene TRBJ1-1; D is possibly TRBD1 (6 bases). With 0 bases removed from V and 4 bases from J, the gap between germline ends came to 9 bases. This CDR3 has 14 amino acids. Germline V CDR1 and CDR2: SGHVS, FQNEAQ. The CDR3 nucleotides are TGTGCCAGCAGCTTAGCTGGGGGCCGCACTGAAGCTTTCTTT. Its translation is CASSLAGGRTEAFF.

The table lists this clonotype with a few counts. The gene calls are TRBV6-2 or TRBV6-3 and TRBJ1-5; no reliable D call. Germline lookup yields CDR1 MNHEY and CDR2 SVGEGT. Trimming took 0 bases from V and 1 from J, leaving 16 bases between them. The CDR3 has 18 amino acids. CDR3 sequence (DNA): TGTGCCAGCAGTTACTCGATCCCCCCCCGAGAAAGCAATCAGCCCCAGCATTTT. Translating gives CASSYSIPPRESNQPQHF.

The chain couples TRBV28 to TRBJ2-3, with 8 bases aligning to TRBD2. CDR1 MDHEN and CDR2 SYDVKM come from the germline V gene. Trimming removed 5 bases from V and 2 bases from J; junction bases left unmatched: 9. CDR3 size: 16 residues. This CDR3 reads CASSLKEAGVTDTQYF. CDR3 nucleotides: TGTGCCAGCAGTCTTAAGGAAGCGGGGGTCACAGATACGCAGTATTTT.

This clonotype is medium-sized by share. The chain carries TRBV7-8 and TRBJ2-3, with D tentatively TRBD2 (5 bases). CDR1 is SGHVS and CDR2 is FQNEAQ in the germline V gene. The CDR3 is 18 residues long. Trimming cost V 4 bases and J 2 bases, with 22 bases left between them. CDR3 loop: CASSSIHGDKTFTDTQYF. The CDR3 DNA follows: TGTGCCAGCAGCTCGATTCACGGGGATAAAACCTTCACAGATACGCAGTATTTT. Using reference TRBV7-8 and TRBJ2-3 for the parts outside the CDR3, the full variable domain is GAGVSQSPRYKVAKRGQDVALRCDPISGHVSLFWYQQALGQGPEFLTYFQNEAQLDKSGLPSDRFFAERPEGSVSTLKIQRTQQEDSAVYLCASSSIHGDKTFTDTQYFGPGTRLTVL.

The genes are TRBV20-1 and TRBJ2-7; 10 nucleotides match TRBD1. J lost 4 bases, V lost 3 bases, and 12 bases had no gene match. The germline gives CDR1 DFQATT, CDR2 SNEGSKA (reference sequence). This CDR3 spans 16 amino acids. Written as DNA, the CDR3 is TGCAGTGCTAGCGACTGGGACAGGGGAACTCTTTACGAGCAGTACTTC. Protein: CSASDWDRGTLYEQYF.

This clonotype was seen repeatedly, ten times or more. J is TRBJ1-2 and V is TRBV28, with TRBD1 as a possible D gene (5 bases). Trimming removed 6 bases from V and 0 bases from J, with 14 bases in between. The CDR3 is 15 residues long. Per germline, CDR1 MDHEN and CDR2 SYDVKM. As DNA, the CDR3 is TGTGCCAGCAGCTGGATGGACACGACTAACTATGGCTACACCTTC. This translates into CASSWMDTTNYGYTF.

The sample holds many counts of this clonotype. This rearrangement joins TRBV4-1 to TRBJ2-5; D remains ambiguous. The germline V gene has CDR1 MGHRA and CDR2 YSYEKL. V gave up 1 base and J gave up 5 bases, with 8 bases separating them. This CDR3 is built from 13 residues. The CDR3 DNA follows: TGCGCCAGCAGCCAAGGTTTGAGGGAGACCCAGTACTTC. As protein: CASSQGLRETQYF.

This clonotype came up many times. The chain joins TRBV3-1 to TRBJ2-5; D ambiguous. V gave up 4 bases and J gave up 0 bases, with 21 bases separating them. Germline lookup yields CDR1 LGHDT and CDR2 YNNKEL (reference sequence). There are 18 residues in the CDR3. In DNA form, the CDR3 reads TGTGCCAGCAGCCTAACCCTAAACTTAGGACCCGACCAAGAGACCCAGTACTTC. Translated, it gives CASSLTLNLGPDQETQYF.

This clonotype was recorded many times. The CDR3 sequence: CASSISGTTTGELFF. The CDR3 coding sequence is TGTGCCAGCAGCATCTCCGGGACTACAACCGGGGAGCTGTTTTTT. V gene TRBV7-3 combines with J gene TRBJ2-2; 7 bases map to TRBD2. Germline assignment: CDR1 SGHTA and CDR2 FQGTGA. This CDR3 has 15 residues. J was trimmed by 5 bases and V by 5 bases; bases with no gene match: 8.

The table lists this clonotype with a few counts. V usage is TRBV12-3 or TRBV12-4 and J usage is TRBJ1-5; D perhaps matches TRBD1 (6 bases). This CDR3 spans 18 amino acids. Trimming took off 6 bases at V and 0 bases at J, with 21 bases between the two ends. The CDR3 sequence is CASRGGDEGVYSNQPQHF. The CDR3 DNA is TGTGCCAGCAGGGGCGGGGACGAGGGGGTTTATAGCAATCAGCCCCAGCATTTT.

This clonotype was counted at least ten times. The chain links TRBV6-1 to TRBJ2-3, with a possible D match to TRBD2 (6 bases). The CDR3 totals 13 residues. Germline values: CDR1 MNHNS, CDR2 SASEGT. V was pared by 11 bases and J by 6 bases, with 18 bases between. The CDR3 DNA reads TGTGCCGGGACCGGAGGGTACCTTGATACGCAGTATTTT. Translated: CAGTGGYLDTQYF.

This clonotype qualifies as medium-sized. The chain has TRBV7-6 and TRBJ1-4; no definite D call. The V end lost 3 bases, the J end lost 7 bases, and 12 bases lay between the germline ends. The CDR3 has 14 residues. Per the germline V gene, CDR1 is SGHVS and CDR2 is FNYEAQ. DNA of the CDR3: TGTGCCAGCAGCTTCGGACCCAACCCTGAAAAACTGTTTTTT. Its protein product is CASSFGPNPEKLFF.

In this sample, this clonotype is medium-sized. The V and J genes are TRBV9 and TRBJ2-3, with D tentatively TRBD2 (6 bases). V gave up 3 bases and J gave up 7 bases, with 24 bases separating them. This CDR3 is built from 17 residues. Germline CDR1 reads SGDLS; CDR2 reads YYNGEE. CDR3 DNA sequence: TGTGCCAGCAGCGAATTCAAGGGCGGGGCGGGACTGAATACGCAGTATTTT. It specifies CASSEFKGGAGLNTQYF.

The V call is TRBV27, the J call TRBJ2-7, with 8 bases lining up with TRBD1. CDR3 size: 13 residues. From germline, CDR1 is MNHEY and CDR2 SMNVEV (reference sequence). J was trimmed by 4 bases and V by 6 bases; bases with no gene match: 5. This chain's CDR3 is CASRIGQGYEQYF. The CDR3, as DNA: TGTGCCAGCAGGATAGGACAGGGTTACGAGCAGTACTTC.